This TCR beta chain was profiled in a study of blood T cell repertoires in COVID-19. About the study: The study drew acute and convalescent COVID-19 samples from the United States, Italy and Spain.

Original analysis: Estimation of nucleated cell counts relied on the amplification of reference gene primers. Generated by immunoSEQ multiplex PCR, the TCRdb table keeps only in-frame clones and is missing some. The D gene and trimming were derived from the DNA, and the V and J assignments and clone size from that table. The sample shows roughly 120,000 clones, about 91% of them seen only once. The J segment lost 5 bases and the V segment lost 2 bases, leaving 16 bases of the junction unmatched. CDR3 length equals 18 residues. Germline V gene lookup returns CDR1 LGHNA and CDR2 YNFKEQ. J is TRBJ2-5 and V is TRBV4-2; 8 bases match TRBD2. Sequences were obtained from peripheral blood. This TCR derives from a woman in her fifties or sixties with active or convalescent COVID-19. The CDR3 spells CASSQHLSLSGGGETQYF. For the CDR3, the DNA is TGTGCCAGCAGCCAACATTTGAGTTTATCGGGAGGGGGGGAGACCCAGTACTTC.